The clone carrying this TCR beta chain occurred many times. The data belong to a study of identical twins. TCRdb re-called the 5' RACE reads with MiXCR, one entry per CDR3 protein. The sample lists around 960,000 distinct CDR3 sequences, about 12% occurring once. The CDR3 has 16 residues. V was trimmed by 4 bases and J by 0 bases, leaving 13 bases between them. The germline V gene encodes CDR1 MNHEY and CDR2 SVGAGI. The data also belong to a second study, concerning yellow fever vaccine responses in identical twins.

The origin of this receptor is a woman under 30 in good health. The sequenced sample was PBMCs. The gene calls are TRBV6-5 and TRBJ1-5; D perhaps matches TRBD1 (6 bases). As DNA, the CDR3 is TGTGCCAGCAGTTCCGGCCCAGGGGATAGCAATCAGCCCCAGCATTTT. Encoded protein: CASSSGPGDSNQPQHF.